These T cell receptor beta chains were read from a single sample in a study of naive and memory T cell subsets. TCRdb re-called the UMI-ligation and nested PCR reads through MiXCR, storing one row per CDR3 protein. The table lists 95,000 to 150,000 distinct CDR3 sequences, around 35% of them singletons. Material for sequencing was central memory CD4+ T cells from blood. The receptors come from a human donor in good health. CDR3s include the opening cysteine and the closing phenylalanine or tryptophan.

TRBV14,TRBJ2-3,CASSQALAGSRADTQYF
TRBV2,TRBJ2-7,CASSRSRSSSDEQYF
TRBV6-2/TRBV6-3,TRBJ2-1,CASSYRGSSYNEQFF
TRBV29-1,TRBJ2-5,CSVNRGRGETQYF
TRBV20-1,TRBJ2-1,CSARAPGQGKVNEQFF
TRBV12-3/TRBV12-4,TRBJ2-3,CASSFYQGTSTDTQYF
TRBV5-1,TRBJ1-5,CASRGDPDQPQHF
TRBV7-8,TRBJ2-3,CASSSQWTDTDTQYF
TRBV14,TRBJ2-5,CASNRRGQETQYF
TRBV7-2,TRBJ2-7,CASSLYTGTGGYEQYF
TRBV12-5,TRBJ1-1,CASGLSFNTEAFF
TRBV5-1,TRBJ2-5,CASSWIPRTSGQETQYF
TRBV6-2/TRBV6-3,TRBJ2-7,CASSYQGAGYEQYF
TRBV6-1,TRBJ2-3,CASSEGYGLGTQYF
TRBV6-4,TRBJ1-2,CASSDSTGGRYGYTF
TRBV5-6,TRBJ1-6,CASSSTGQGHSPLHF
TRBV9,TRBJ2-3,CASSVRAGDTDTQYF
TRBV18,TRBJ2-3,CASSPPTGGGTDTQYF
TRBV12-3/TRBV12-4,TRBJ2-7,CASGTSGTPYEQYF
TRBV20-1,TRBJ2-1,CSARVGWGGSYNEQFF
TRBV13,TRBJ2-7,CASSLRPGGEQYF
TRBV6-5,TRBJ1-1,CASTSPDRAKSRAEAFF
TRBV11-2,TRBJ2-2,CASSPRPGELFF
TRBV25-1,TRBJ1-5,CASSGTGYNQPQHF
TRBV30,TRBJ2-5,CAFSGGRGLKETQYF
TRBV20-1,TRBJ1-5,CSARDWGKPQHF
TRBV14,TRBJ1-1,CASASQTANTEAFF
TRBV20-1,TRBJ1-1,CSAAITRVTEAFF
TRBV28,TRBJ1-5,CASSFWGKQPQHF
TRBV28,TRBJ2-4,CASSFGASGGQNIQYF
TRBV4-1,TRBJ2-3,CASSRGTSGSPDTQYF
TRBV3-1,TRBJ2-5,CASRGTSDGETQYF
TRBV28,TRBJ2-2,CASSLTPGAGELFF
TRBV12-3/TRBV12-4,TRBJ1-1,CASSMTGGYGTEAFF
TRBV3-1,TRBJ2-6,CASSGDRASSGANVLTF
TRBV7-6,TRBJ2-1,CASSSRGDNEQFF
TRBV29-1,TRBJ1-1,CSAGRDQNTEAFF
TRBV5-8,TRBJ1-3,CASSLTRDSGNTIYF
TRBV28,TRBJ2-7,CASRLGGGSTYEQYF
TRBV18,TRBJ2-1,CASSSRQGVYNEQFF
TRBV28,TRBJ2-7,CASRRTSGGTYEQYF
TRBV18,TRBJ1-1,CASSQGQMNTEAFF
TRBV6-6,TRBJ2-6,CASSYKTGTSGSISSGANVLTF
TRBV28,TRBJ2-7,CAARLPAGEQYF
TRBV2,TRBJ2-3,CASTPWADTQYF
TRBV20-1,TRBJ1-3,CSARRTGANADNTIYF
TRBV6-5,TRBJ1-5,CASSSRTRNWSNQPQHF
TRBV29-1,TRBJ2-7,CSVVTRAEQYF
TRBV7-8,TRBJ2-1,CASSLVGRGGLIF
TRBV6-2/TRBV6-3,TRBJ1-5,CASSYGLGSNQPQHF
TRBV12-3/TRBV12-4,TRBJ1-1,CASRVSWTAEAFF
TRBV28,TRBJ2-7,CASSPYSRWEGEQYF
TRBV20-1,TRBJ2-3,CSARAGQGPNTQYF